These T cell receptor beta chains were read from a single sample in a study of CD8+ T cells in alopecia areata. Sequencing used immunoSEQ multiplex PCR; TCRdb keeps in-frame clones, though not all of them. The sample includes 170,000 or so clones, 58% of them seen just once. The specimen was CD8+ T cells sorted from blood, collected at week 24, from a patient treated with tofacitinib. Source of these receptors: a human donor with alopecia areata. The conserved cysteine and the conserved F or W are not part of the CDR3 here.

j_gene: TRBJ2-5; v_gene: TRBV4-1; CDR3aa: ASSQTSGGKTQY
j_gene: TRBJ2-3; v_gene: TRBV7-8; CDR3aa: ASSTTSGGTDTQY
j_gene: TRBJ2-1; v_gene: TRBV5-6; CDR3aa: ASSLAYNEQF
j_gene: TRBJ1-5; v_gene: TRBV27; CDR3aa: ASSEGFWQPQH
j_gene: TRBJ2-7; v_gene: TRBV4-1; CDR3aa: ASSHQTGVSSYEQY
j_gene: TRBJ1-2; v_gene: TRBV13; CDR3aa: ASSLGLYGYT
j_gene: TRBJ2-6; v_gene: TRBV25-1; CDR3aa: ASSAQDRSGANVLT
j_gene: TRBJ2-4; v_gene: TRBV6-5; CDR3aa: ASSYSKAKNIQY
j_gene: TRBJ1-4; v_gene: TRBV4-2; CDR3aa: ASSQGGAPEKLF
j_gene: TRBJ2-5; v_gene: TRBV2; CDR3aa: ASMLGTGGQETQY
j_gene: TRBJ2-7; v_gene: TRBV6-5; CDR3aa: ASTSHDRANEQY
j_gene: TRBJ2-7; v_gene: TRBV21-1; CDR3aa: ASTLGQAFYEQY
j_gene: TRBJ1-5; v_gene: TRBV5-6; CDR3aa: ASSPDRGRSGQPQH
j_gene: TRBJ1-5; v_gene: TRBV4-1; CDR3aa: ASSQDGSSNQPQH
j_gene: TRBJ1-3; v_gene: TRBV28; CDR3aa: ASSSAGTESSGNTIY
j_gene: TRBJ2-1; v_gene: TRBV5-4; CDR3aa: ASSDRAYNEQF
j_gene: TRBJ2-1; v_gene: TRBV13; CDR3aa: ASSFAGYNEQF
j_gene: TRBJ1-6; v_gene: TRBV6-5; CDR3aa: ASSAGQGFNSPLH
j_gene: TRBJ1-3; v_gene: TRBV30; CDR3aa: AWRGTPGNTIY
j_gene: TRBJ2-1; v_gene: TRBV6-5; CDR3aa: ASRAGQGAYNEQF
j_gene: TRBJ2-5; v_gene: TRBV18; CDR3aa: ASSPPWQKETQY
j_gene: TRBJ1-1; v_gene: TRBV30; CDR3aa: AWSVGRRTEAF
j_gene: TRBJ2-1; v_gene: TRBV13; CDR3aa: ASSLGGVAGRSDEQF
j_gene: TRBJ2-7; v_gene: TRBV13; CDR3aa: ASSLAGGRYEQY
j_gene: TRBJ2-7; v_gene: TRBV13; CDR3aa: ASSLYSQGYEQY
j_gene: TRBJ2-7; v_gene: TRBV30; CDR3aa: AWSGFLRQGVHEQY
j_gene: TRBJ2-1; v_gene: TRBV5-1; CDR3aa: ASSSYRSNEQF
j_gene: TRBJ2-5; v_gene: TRBV29-1; CDR3aa: SVDGGYQETQY
j_gene: TRBJ1-2; v_gene: TRBV9; CDR3aa: ASSGVRGRYYGYT
j_gene: TRBJ2-7; v_gene: TRBV20-1; CDR3aa: SASYGREY
j_gene: TRBJ1-1; v_gene: TRBV15; CDR3aa: ATSRDETGQNTEAF
j_gene: TRBJ1-2; v_gene: TRBV13; CDR3aa: ASRTGTDGYT
j_gene: TRBJ2-5; v_gene: TRBV11-2; CDR3aa: ASSVSDSEQETQY
j_gene: TRBJ1-5; v_gene: TRBV25-1; CDR3aa: ASSQLGSNQPQH
j_gene: TRBJ2-7; v_gene: TRBV7-8; CDR3aa: ASSRAASYEQY
j_gene: TRBJ2-7; v_gene: TRBV13; CDR3aa: ASSQGLGLKVQY
j_gene: TRBJ2-7; v_gene: TRBV30; CDR3aa: AWTRDNYEQY
j_gene: TRBJ2-6; v_gene: TRBV5-6; CDR3aa: ASSFGQGAQGGANVLT
j_gene: TRBJ1-5; v_gene: TRBV2; CDR3aa: ASRGGGGFNQPQH
j_gene: TRBJ1-1; v_gene: TRBV30; CDR3aa: AWSGNYEAF
j_gene: TRBJ2-7; v_gene: TRBV6-6; CDR3aa: ASSPGTGGVEQY
j_gene: TRBJ2-1; v_gene: TRBV7-3; CDR3aa: ASSLTGRPLDNEQF
j_gene: TRBJ2-7; v_gene: TRBV7-8; CDR3aa: ASSGDPDRYYEQY
j_gene: TRBJ2-1; v_gene: TRBV30; CDR3aa: AWRGPFDEQF
j_gene: TRBJ2-1; v_gene: TRBV9; CDR3aa: ASSVSGGQQSSYNEQF
j_gene: TRBJ2-7; v_gene: TRBV12-5; CDR3aa: ASGPPYEQY
j_gene: TRBJ1-1; v_gene: TRBV4-2; CDR3aa: ASSHDRRWTEAF
j_gene: TRBJ1-2; v_gene: TRBV9; CDR3aa: ASSVGQGNYGYT
j_gene: TRBJ1-1; v_gene: TRBV10-3; CDR3aa: AISESRTEAF
j_gene: TRBJ2-7; v_gene: TRBV7-8; CDR3aa: ASSPKIEQY
j_gene: TRBJ2-3; v_gene: TRBV7-8; CDR3aa: ASSLSSGGPEDTQY
j_gene: TRBJ2-5; v_gene: TRBV4-1; CDR3aa: ASSQDPGLAETQY
j_gene: TRBJ1-2; v_gene: TRBV30; CDR3aa: AWTLGSPYGYT
j_gene: TRBJ2-7; v_gene: TRBV4-2; CDR3aa: ASSQVGGGAYEQY
j_gene: TRBJ1-1; v_gene: TRBV6-5; CDR3aa: ASRSRGTEAF
j_gene: TRBJ2-1; v_gene: TRBV19; CDR3aa: ASSPTDRGGYEQF
j_gene: TRBJ2-3; v_gene: TRBV19; CDR3aa: ASSITGASTDTQY